These 13 T cell receptor beta chains were sequenced from one sample in a study of neurological immune-mediated disorders. TCRdb redid the calling of the 5' RACE reads with MiXCR, one entry per CDR3 protein. The repertoire holds more than 45,000 distinct CDR3 sequences, 10% to 13% seen once, with 21% in the top ten. Sequencing used PBMCs. These receptors were obtained from a woman aged 40 to 50 with HTLV-1-associated myelopathy (HAM/TSP).

This clonotype was seen many times. V gene TRBV7-2 combines with J gene TRBJ2-3, with a possible D match to TRBD2 (7 bases). The length of the CDR3 is 16 residues. Germline CDR1 reads SGHTA; CDR2 reads FQGNSA. CDR3 region: CASLPTGGGHVDTQYF. CDR3 in DNA: TGTGCGAGCCTCCCCACTGGCGGGGGCCATGTAGATACGCAGTATTTT.

This clonotype has a count of ten or more. The rearrangement joins TRBV2 to TRBJ2-5; 9 nucleotides line up with TRBD2. The J segment lost 4 bases and the V segment lost 4 bases, leaving 10 bases of the junction unmatched. The CDR3 sequence is 16 residues long. The V gene's germline CDR1 is SNHLY and CDR2 FYNNEI. CDR3 coding DNA: TGTGCCAGCAGTGCCCACGGACTAGCGAAAGGAGAGACCCAGTACTTC. Translated: CASSAHGLAKGETQYF.

This clonotype was counted ten times or more. For the CDR3, the DNA is TGTGCCACCAGCAGAGACCTAACGTACGAGCAGTACTTC. This gives the protein CATSRDLTYEQYF. The chain is built from TRBV15 and TRBJ2-7; unclear D gene. The CDR3 is 13 amino acids. The V end was cut by 0 bases, the J end by 4 bases, with 7 bases between. Looked up from germline, CDR1 is LNHNV and CDR2 is YYDKDF (reference sequence). Based on the CDR3 plus reference TRBV15 and TRBJ2-7, the full variable domain is DAMVIQNPRYQVTQFGKPVTLSCSQTLNHNVMYWYQQKSSQAPKLLFHYYDKDFNNEADTPDNFQSRRPNTSFCFLDIRSPGLGDTAMYLCATSRDLTYEQYFGPGTRLTVT.

This clonotype came up many times. The chain carries TRBV12-5 and TRBJ2-3; 7 nucleotides align to TRBD1. CDR1 is LGHNT and CDR2 is FRNRAP in the germline V gene. There are 16 residues in the CDR3. With 5 bases clipped from V and 2 bases from J, the junction kept 10 bases outside the gene matches. CDR3 coding DNA: TGTGCTAGTGGTCGGGGTACGGGACAGTCCACAGATACGCAGTATTTT. It specifies CASGRGTGQSTDTQYF.

Many counts were recorded for this clonotype. The chain uses TRBV7-3 and TRBJ2-7, with D perhaps TRBD1 (6 bases). CDR1 and CDR2 (germline): SGHTA, FQGTGA. The CDR3 is 13 amino acids. Trimming pared 1 base from V and 4 bases from J, leaving 8 bases between. This CDR3 reads CASSLKQGYEQYF. The CDR3 nucleotides are TGTGCCAGCAGCTTAAAGCAGGGGTACGAGCAGTACTTC.

The gene calls are TRBV12-3 or TRBV12-4 and TRBJ2-1; unclear D gene. Deletions cut 5 bases from V and 8 bases from J, with 16 bases between. CDR3 length: 14 residues. The DNA of the CDR3 is TGTGCCAGCAGTCGGCGAATGGTCGGCGATGAGCAGTTCTTC. Protein sequence: CASSRRMVGDEQFF.

By share, this clonotype ranks as medium-sized. The rearrangement joins TRBV7-2 to TRBJ1-5, with D unresolved. This CDR3 is 16 amino acids long. Germline CDR1 reads SGHTA; CDR2 reads FQGNSA. Trimming removed 0 bases at V and 0 bases at J, with 9 bases between. The chain's CDR3 is CASSLAGGYSNQPQHF. CDR3 sequence (DNA): TGTGCCAGCAGCTTAGCGGGAGGGTATAGCAATCAGCCCCAGCATTTT.

Ten or more counts support this clonotype. The J gene is TRBJ1-1, the V gene TRBV15, with D possibly being TRBD1 (6 bases). The length of the CDR3 is 13 residues. With 4 bases removed from V and 1 base from J, the gap between germline ends came to 7 bases. Germline loops: CDR1 LNHNV, CDR2 YYDKDF (reference sequence). This chain's CDR3 is CATSKQGNTEAFF. The CDR3 DNA is TGTGCCACCAGCAAACAGGGGAACACTGAAGCTTTCTTT. Looking up the rest from reference TRBV15 and TRBJ1-1 gives the full variable domain: DAMVIQNPRYQVTQFGKPVTLSCSQTLNHNVMYWYQQKSSQAPKLLFHYYDKDFNNEADTPDNFQSRRPNTSFCFLDIRSPGLGDTAMYLCATSKQGNTEAFFGQGTRLTVV.

At least ten counts were recorded for this clonotype. V gene TRBV29-1 combines with J gene TRBJ1-3; TRBD1 matches 8 bases. Germline assignment: CDR1 SQVTM and CDR2 ANQGSEA. The CDR3 has 14 amino acids. With 5 bases clipped from V and 1 base from J, the junction kept 4 bases outside the gene matches. For the CDR3, the DNA is TGCAGCGTTCTTACAGGGGGATCTGGAAACACCATATATTTT. It codes for CSVLTGGSGNTIYF.

This clonotype has at least ten counts. This rearrangement joins TRBV7-2 to TRBJ1-4; D is ambiguous. Trimming left V 1 base short and J 5 bases short, with 11 bases between. CDR1 is SGHTA, CDR2 FQGNSA, per germline. The CDR3 consists of 15 residues. The CDR3 reads CASSLGGLRNEKLFF. The CDR3 nucleotides are TGTGCCAGCAGCTTAGGAGGGTTGAGGAATGAAAAACTGTTTTTT.

Ten or more counts support this clonotype. The J gene is TRBJ1-1, the V gene TRBV29-1, with 7 bases lining up with TRBD1. Looked up from germline, CDR1 is SQVTM and CDR2 is ANQGSEA. The CDR3 length is 13 residues. The V gene end was trimmed by 6 bases and the J gene end by 4 bases; junction bases not matched to a gene: 8. The CDR3 nucleotides read TGCAGCGTCTCAGGGACAGCGGGCACTGAAGCTTTCTTT. Amino acid sequence: CSVSGTAGTEAFF. Together with reference TRBV29-1 and TRBJ1-1, the CDR3 gives the full variable domain: SAVISQKPSRDICQRGTSLTIQCQVDSQVTMMFWYRQQPGQSLTLIATANQGSEATYESGFVIDKFPISRPNLTFSTLTVSNMSPEDSSIYLCSVSGTAGTEAFFGQGTRLTVV.

At least ten counts were recorded for this clonotype. The chain combines TRBV9 with TRBJ1-5; the match to TRBD1 covers 7 bases. The J segment lost 4 bases and the V segment lost 1 base, leaving 5 bases of the junction unmatched. Germline V CDR1 and CDR2: SGDLS, YYNGEE. The CDR3 runs 15 residues. CDR3 sequence reads: CASSVSGQENQPQHF. For the CDR3, the DNA is TGTGCCAGCAGCGTATCAGGACAGGAGAATCAGCCCCAGCATTTT. Supplemented by reference TRBV9 and TRBJ1-5, the full variable domain reads DSGVTQTPKHLITATGQRVTLRCSPRSGDLSVYWYQQSLDQGLQFLIQYYNGEERAKGNILERFSAQQFPDLHSELNLSSLELGDSALYFCASSVSGQENQPQHFGDGTRLSIL.

This clonotype has at least ten counts. CDR3 residues: CSARIRGAGYEQYF. The CDR3 bases are TGCAGTGCTAGAATTCGGGGGGCCGGATACGAGCAGTACTTC. V and J are TRBV20-1 and TRBJ2-7; possible D gene TRBD2, 7 bases. Trimming removed 2 bases at V and 4 bases at J, with 15 bases between. The CDR3 runs 14 residues. Germline V CDR1 and CDR2: DFQATT, SNEGSKA (reference sequence).